The rows below give T cell receptor beta chains drawn from one sample of a study of blood T cell repertoires in COVID-19. The protocol was immunoSEQ multiplex PCR, while the TCRdb copy is restricted to in-frame clones and leaves out a portion. Of 100,000 to 150,000 clones in the sample, approximately 81% were seen once. Sequencing was carried out using peripheral blood. The origin of the receptors is a man aged 60 to 69 with acute or convalescent COVID-19. Each CDR3 is given with its conserved first and last residue. The order of the fields is D gene, J gene, V gene, clone size, CDR3 length, CDR3 protein, CDR3 DNA. D genes are given only for firm matches. Only some rows state a clone size, as once, few, many or a class for expanded clones.

TRBD1,TRBJ1-6,TRBV27,NA,14,CASGFNRGNSPLHF,TGTGCCAGCGGATTTAACAGGGGTAATTCACCCCTCCACTTT
NA,TRBJ2-5,TRBV7-6,few,13,CASSAGPEETQYF,TGTGCCAGTTCTGCGGGCCCTGAAGAGACCCAGTACTTC
NA,TRBJ1-1,TRBV5-1,NA,14,CASSPRLENTEAFF,TGCGCCAGCAGCCCCCGGTTAGAGAACACTGAAGCTTTCTTT
NA,TRBJ2-2,TRBV5-1,once,15,CASSLYQSNTGELFF,TGCGCCAGCAGCTTGTATCAGTCAAACACCGGGGAGCTGTTTTTT
NA,TRBJ2-1,TRBV27,NA,13,CASRLEGYNEQFF,TGTGCCAGCAGGTTGGAGGGTTACAATGAGCAGTTCTTC
TRBD1,TRBJ1-6,TRBV2,NA,14,CASTDTGGDSPLHF,TGTGCCAGCACTGACACAGGGGGAGATTCACCCCTCCACTTT
NA,TRBJ1-2,TRBV15,NA,12,CATSRDSYGYTF,TGTGCCACCAGCAGGGACAGCTATGGCTACACCTTC
TRBD1,TRBJ2-5,TRBV13,NA,15,CASSSGQGNAETQYF,TGTGCCAGCAGCTCGGGACAGGGAAATGCGGAGACCCAGTACTTC
NA,TRBJ1-2,TRBV19,few,14,CASSIRQLESGYTF,TGTGCCAGTAGTATTCGACAGTTGGAATCTGGCTACACCTTC
TRBD1,TRBJ1-1,TRBV4-1,NA,14,CASSSPTGGTEAFF,TGCGCCAGCAGCTCCCCGACAGGGGGAACTGAAGCTTTCTTT
NA,TRBJ2-6,TRBV18,NA,18,CASSPYTAEGSGANVLTF,TGTGCCAGCTCACCGTATACTGCGGAGGGGTCTGGGGCCAACGTCCTGACTTTC
NA,TRBJ2-6,TRBV4-1,NA,18,CASSQGNSGLSGANVLTF,TGCGCCAGCAGCCAAGGAAATAGCGGACTCTCTGGGGCCAACGTCCTGACTTTC
NA,TRBJ2-7,TRBV10-2,NA,15,CASPTRRRATYEQYF,TGCGCCAGCCCGACGCGGAGGAGGGCCACCTACGAGCAGTACTTC
TRBD2,TRBJ2-1,TRBV30,NA,13,CAGTGLAYNEQFF,TGTGCCGGAACGGGACTAGCCTACAATGAGCAGTTCTTC
TRBD2,TRBJ2-2,TRBV7-3,NA,16,CASSLMASGGVGELFF,TGTGCCAGCAGCTTAATGGCTAGCGGGGGAGTCGGGGAGCTGTTTTTT
NA,TRBJ2-1,TRBV2,few,12,CAGLGQGNEQFF,TGTGCCGGCCTAGGGCAGGGTAATGAGCAGTTCTTC
NA,TRBJ2-1,TRBV7-6,once,15,CASSLDHNSYNEQFF,TGTGCCAGCAGCTTAGATCACAACTCCTACAATGAGCAGTTCTTC
NA,TRBJ1-6,TRBV19,NA,14,CASSSWRDNSPLHF,TGTGCCAGTAGTTCGTGGAGGGATAATTCACCCCTCCACTTT
TRBD1,TRBJ2-7,TRBV10-3,NA,15,CAIREAGTGAGEQYF,TGTGCCATCAGGGAGGCCGGGACAGGGGCCGGCGAGCAGTACTTC
TRBD2,TRBJ2-1,TRBV6-5,NA,15,CASRLRLAGGNEQFF,TGTGCCAGCAGATTGAGACTAGCGGGGGGCAATGAGCAGTTCTTC
NA,TRBJ2-7,TRBV28,NA,13,CASMGTRSYEQYF,TGTGCCAGCATGGGGACTCGCTCCTACGAGCAGTACTTC
TRBD1,TRBJ1-5,TRBV3-1/TRBV3-2,NA,15,CASSRRGQGNQPQHF,TGTGCCAGCAGCCGAAGGGGACAGGGGAATCAGCCCCAGCATTTT
NA,TRBJ1-1,TRBV21-1,NA,13,CASSTAGNTEAFF,TGTGCCAGCAGCACGGCAGGCAACACTGAAGCTTTCTTT
TRBD2,TRBJ2-5,TRBV2,NA,14,CASRRTSVQETQYF,TGTGCCAGCAGACGGACTAGCGTCCAAGAGACCCAGTACTTC
TRBD1,TRBJ2-1,TRBV6-6,once,15,CASSYTQGASNEQFF,TGTGCCAGCAGTTACACACAGGGGGCATCTAATGAGCAGTTCTTC
NA,TRBJ2-1,TRBV24-1,NA,16,CATSDGIYDNNYEQFF,TGTGCCACCAGTGACGGGATTTATGATAACAACTATGAGCAGTTCTTC
NA,TRBJ1-4,TRBV4-1,NA,15,CASSQVRGGHEKLFF,TGCGCCAGCAGCCAAGTTCGGGGGGGTCATGAAAAACTGTTTTTT
NA,TRBJ2-3,TRBV7-8,NA,17,CASSLGSGGGSTDTQYF,TGTGCCAGCAGCTTAGGGTCGGGGGGCGGAAGCACAGATACGCAGTATTTT
NA,TRBJ2-7,TRBV11-3,NA,14,CASSLEAGYYEQYF,TGTGCCAGCAGCTTAGAGGCGGGGTACTACGAGCAGTACTTC
NA,TRBJ1-1,TRBV19,NA,13,CASSLQMNTEAFF,TGTGCCAGTAGTCTACAGATGAACACTGAAGCTTTCTTT
TRBD1,TRBJ1-6,TRBV14,NA,15,CASSLRQGYNSPLHF,TGTGCCAGCAGCCTGAGACAGGGGTATAATTCACCCCTCCACTTT
TRBD1,TRBJ1-4,TRBV2,NA,14,CASRGTGSNEKLFF,TGTGCCAGCAGAGGGACAGGGTCTAATGAAAAACTGTTTTTT
TRBD1,TRBJ2-4,TRBV19,few,15,CASSRGTGGKNIQYF,TGTGCCAGTAGTAGGGGGACAGGGGGCAAAAACATTCAGTACTTC
NA,TRBJ2-5,TRBV12-1,NA,16,CASSPGRGGGQETQYF,TGTGCCAGCAGCCCCGGGCGGGGGGGAGGCCAAGAGACCCAGTACTTC
NA,TRBJ2-1,TRBV30,NA,16,CAWSTYTGYGDNEQFF,TGTGCCTGGAGCACTTACACAGGGTACGGCGACAATGAGCAGTTCTTC
TRBD2,TRBJ2-1,TRBV24-1,NA,15,CATSVTTSGSDEQFF,TGTGCCACCAGTGTCACGACTAGCGGGAGCGATGAGCAGTTCTTC
NA,TRBJ1-5,TRBV3-1/TRBV3-2,NA,14,CASSQGGFNQPQHF,TGTGCCAGCAGCCAAGGCGGCTTCAATCAGCCCCAGCATTTT
NA,TRBJ2-3,TRBV12-3/TRBV12-4,NA,13,CASRVDSTDTQYF,TGTGCCAGCAGAGTAGATAGCACAGATACGCAGTATTTT
TRBD1,TRBJ2-2,TRBV5-1,many,15,CASTLTGANTGELFF,TGCGCCAGCACCTTGACAGGGGCGAACACCGGGGAGCTGTTTTTT
TRBD2,TRBJ2-7,TRBV11-2,NA,17,CASSLVTGTSGNYEQYF,TGTGCCAGCAGCTTAGTCACGGGAACTAGCGGCAACTACGAGCAGTACTTC
NA,TRBJ1-1,TRBV19,NA,13,CASSRQGRSEAFF,TGTGCCAGTAGTAGGCAGGGGCGCAGTGAAGCTTTCTTT
TRBD2,TRBJ2-3,TRBV5-6,NA,16,CASSLGVAGGTDTQYF,TGTGCCAGCAGCTTGGGGGTAGCGGGGGGCACAGATACGCAGTATTTT
TRBD1,TRBJ2-2,TRBV9,NA,14,CASSARQGAGELFF,TGTGCCAGCAGCGCTCGTCAGGGGGCCGGGGAGCTGTTTTTT
TRBD1,TRBJ1-2,TRBV6-5,NA,14,CASSSGQGSYGYTF,TGTGCCAGCAGCTCAGGACAGGGGAGCTATGGCTACACCTTC
TRBD1,TRBJ1-1,TRBV6-5,NA,14,CASSPSRGRTEAFF,TGTGCCAGCAGTCCTTCCAGGGGGCGGACTGAAGCTTTCTTT
TRBD2,TRBJ2-7,TRBV5-1,NA,14,CASSITSGSHEQYF,TGCGCCAGCAGCATAACTAGCGGGAGCCACGAGCAGTACTTC
NA,TRBJ1-3,TRBV5-1,once,16,CASSPGPGGDGNTIYF,TGCGCCAGCAGTCCTGGCCCTGGGGGGGACGGAAACACCATATATTTT
TRBD1,TRBJ1-1,TRBV5-6,few,14,CASSWGTGHTEAFF,TGTGCCAGCAGCTGGGGGACAGGGCACACTGAAGCTTTCTTT
NA,TRBJ1-4,TRBV21-1,NA,16,CASSKGLQPVNEKLFF,TGTGCCAGCAGCAAAGGTTTACAGCCCGTGAATGAAAAACTGTTTTTT
NA,TRBJ1-1,TRBV28,NA,15,CASKGGALMNTEAFF,TGTGCCAGCAAAGGGGGGGCATTGATGAACACTGAAGCTTTCTTT
NA,TRBJ2-4,TRBV5-1,NA,13,CASASGQENIQYF,TGCGCCAGCGCGTCGGGACAAGAAAACATTCAGTACTTC
NA,TRBJ2-6,TRBV5-1,NA,16,CASSPGQTSGANVLTF,TGCGCCAGCAGCCCCGGACAGACTTCTGGGGCCAACGTCCTGACTTTC